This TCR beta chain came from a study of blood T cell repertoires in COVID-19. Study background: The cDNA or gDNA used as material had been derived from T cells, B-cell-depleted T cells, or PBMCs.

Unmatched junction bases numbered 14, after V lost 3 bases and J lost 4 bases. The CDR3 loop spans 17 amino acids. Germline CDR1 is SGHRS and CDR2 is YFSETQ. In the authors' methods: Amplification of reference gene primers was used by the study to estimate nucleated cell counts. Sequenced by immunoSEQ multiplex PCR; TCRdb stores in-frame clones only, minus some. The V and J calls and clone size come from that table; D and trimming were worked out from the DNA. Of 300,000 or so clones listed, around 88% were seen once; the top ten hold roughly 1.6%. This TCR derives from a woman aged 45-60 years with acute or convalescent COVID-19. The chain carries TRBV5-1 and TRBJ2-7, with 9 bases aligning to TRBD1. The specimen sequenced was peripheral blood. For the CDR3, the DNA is TGCGCCAGCAGCTCAATTCCCACCGGGACAGGGCCTTACGAGCAGTACTTC. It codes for CASSSIPTGTGPYEQYF. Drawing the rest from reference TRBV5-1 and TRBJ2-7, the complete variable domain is KAGVTQTPRYLIKTRGQQVTLSCSPISGHRSVSWYQQTPGQGLQFLFEYFSETQRNKGNFPGRFSGRQFSNSRSEMNVSTLELGDSALYLCASSSIPTGTGPYEQYFGPGTRLTVT.